One T cell receptor beta chain is described in this entry. What this receptor recognizes is not known. Base qualities were left out, and no much larger clone turns up one base away. The germline V end is reduced by 1 base and the J end by 4 bases; junction bases left unmatched: 5. Sequences SGHTA (CDR1) and FQGNSA (CDR2) are obtained from the germline V gene. Spanning cysteine to phenylalanine, the CDR3 consists of 15 amino acids. The sequence is cut down to CDR3 DNA, 45 bases in frame from base 1. Two independent genomic DNA replicates were amplified for each sample, with approximately 0.5 ug used for blood and about 1.5 ug for tumor or normal breast. TCRB sequencing of genomic DNA was carried out with the ImmunoSeq Intro kit according to the manufacturer's instructions. The multiplex PCR ran for roughly 31 cycles using proprietary primers and spike-in control sequences for absolute quantification. Single-end 150-bp reads were used to sequence an 87-bp fragment covering the CDR3 and the flanking V and J genes. Each lane of an Illumina MiSeq using version 3.0 chemistry carried seven multiplexed samples, with two replicates per sample. The paper's processing steps were these. Raw data were processed with the vendor's proprietary pipeline, and both replicates were merged into a single result per sample. A clonotype was defined as productive rearrangements that share the same V-gene family, CDR3 amino acid sequence and J-gene segment. Clonality was computed as 1 minus the normalized Shannon entropy (Pielou evenness) of TCRB abundances. T cell density was estimated by dividing total templates by the number of input cells inferred from the DNA input amount. Recon with default parameters was used to estimate total repertoire diversity and clonality. A clonotype was considered tumor-enriched if its abundance in tumor exceeded 0.1% and was at least 32-fold higher than its abundance in normal breast. Entries here come from immuneACCESS through TCRdb and include only in-frame sequences with V and J called. Some clones fail to appear in such tables; in the studies checked, an unresolved V gene covers under half of the shortfall, and the cause of the remainder is unknown. V and J calls plus clone size are reproduced from that table; the DNA served to infer D and trimming. Within this sample are around 25,000 clones, with about 70% of them counted one time only. The ten top clones hold over 9.5% of the sample.

The entry originates in a study of early stage breast cancer tumors (dated by TCRdb to about 2017). In terms of the full investigation: Of the 15 to 20 invasive breast tumors, about a dozen were found to be estrogen receptor-positive, progesterone receptor-positive and HER2-negative. Of the approximately twelve ER+/PR+/HER2- tumors, eight were classified as invasive ductal carcinomas and four as invasive lobular carcinomas. A read coverage of roughly 10-fold per sample was achieved on average. Across all samples, roughly 2,800,000 templates representing nearly 1,100,000 unique clonotypes were detected. The paper's findings and limits, for the study overall: Repertoires from blood and normal breast were more alike than repertoires from blood and tumor, and in about 85% of the 16 patients, comparing each tissue with blood separated tumor from normal. Analysis by tumor subtype was prevented by the small cohort size. Enriched TCRB sequences shared across patients were found to be mostly commonly generated sequences that were unlikely to play an important role in the tumor microenvironment. Sequencing bulk genomic DNA from unsorted cells could not capture chain pairing or functional markers like CD4, CD8 and FOXP3. Compared with adjacent normal breast tissue, tumors had higher clonality and roughly 2.5-fold greater T cell density.

About 18-55 mg of tumor tissue was diced and typically yielded more than 2.5 ug of DNA. The study profiled bulk TCR beta-chain repertoires in matched peripheral blood, tumor and adjacent normal breast tissue taken from approximately 15 patients with early-stage breast cancer. After resection, tumor tissue identified by eye was cut out and put into prechilled RNAlater. A TissueLyser II was used to homogenize diced tumor tissue (roughly 20-55 mg) in RLTplus buffer containing beta-mercaptoethanol and antifoaming agent. The Qiagen AllPrep DNA/RNA Mini kit was used for genomic DNA extraction. This TCR came from a person aged 55-75 years with breast cancer. This chain is built from TRBV7-2 and TRBJ2-7; 9 junctional bases match TRBD2. Sequenced input: breast tumor tissue. The nucleotides are TGTGCCAGCAGCTTAGAGTCTAGCGGGAAATACGAGCAGTACTTC. Translated, this is CASSLESSGKYEQYF.